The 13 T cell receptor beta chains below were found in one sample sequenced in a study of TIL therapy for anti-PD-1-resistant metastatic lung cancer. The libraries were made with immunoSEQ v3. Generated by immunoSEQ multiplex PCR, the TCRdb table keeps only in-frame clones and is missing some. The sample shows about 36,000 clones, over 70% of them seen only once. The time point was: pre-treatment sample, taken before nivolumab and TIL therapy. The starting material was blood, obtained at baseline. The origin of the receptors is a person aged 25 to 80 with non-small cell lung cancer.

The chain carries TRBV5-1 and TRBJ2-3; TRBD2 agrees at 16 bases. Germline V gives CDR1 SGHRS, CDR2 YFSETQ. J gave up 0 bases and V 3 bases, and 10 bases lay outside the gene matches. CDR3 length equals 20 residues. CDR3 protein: CASSWTGLAGGPSSTDTQYF. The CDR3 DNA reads TGCGCCAGCAGCTGGACGGGACTAGCGGGGGGGCCCAGTAGCACAGATACGCAGTATTTT.

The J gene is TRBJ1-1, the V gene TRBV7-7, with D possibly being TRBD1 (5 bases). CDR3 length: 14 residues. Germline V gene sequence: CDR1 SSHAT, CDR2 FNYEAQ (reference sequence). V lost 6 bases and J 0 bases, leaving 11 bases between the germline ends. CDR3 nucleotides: TGTGCCAGCAGGGACCGGGGGGTGAACACTGAAGCTTTCTTT. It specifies CASRDRGVNTEAFF.

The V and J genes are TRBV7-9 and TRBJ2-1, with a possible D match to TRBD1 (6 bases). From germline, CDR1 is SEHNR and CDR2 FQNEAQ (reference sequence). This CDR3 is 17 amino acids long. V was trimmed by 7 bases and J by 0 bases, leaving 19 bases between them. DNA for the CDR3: TGTGCCAGCAACAAATTCGGACAGCCAAGCTCCTACAATGAGCAGTTCTTC. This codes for CASNKFGQPSSYNEQFF.

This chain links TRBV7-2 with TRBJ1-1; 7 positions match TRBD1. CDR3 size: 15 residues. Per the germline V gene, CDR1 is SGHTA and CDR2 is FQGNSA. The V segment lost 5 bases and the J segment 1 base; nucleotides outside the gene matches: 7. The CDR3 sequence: CASSPTTGTNTEAFF. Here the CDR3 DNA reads TGTGCCAGCAGCCCCACGACAGGGACGAACACTGAAGCTTTCTTT.

In nucleotides, the CDR3 is TGTGCCAGTAGTACCCCACAGGGGAACACCGGGGAGCTGTTTTTT. The encoded protein is CASSTPQGNTGELFF. This chain connects TRBV19 to TRBJ2-2; D is perhaps TRBD1 (6 bases). The CDR3 runs 15 residues. Between the trimmed V and J ends, which lost 4 bases and 1 base, there was a span of 10 bases. Looked up from germline, CDR1 is LNHDA and CDR2 is SQIVND (reference sequence).

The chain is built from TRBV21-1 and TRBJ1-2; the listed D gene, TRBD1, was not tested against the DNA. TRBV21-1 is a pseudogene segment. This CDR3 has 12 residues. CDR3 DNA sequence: TGTGCCAGCAGCAAACAGGGGATAGGCTACACCTTC. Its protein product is CASSKQGIGYTF.

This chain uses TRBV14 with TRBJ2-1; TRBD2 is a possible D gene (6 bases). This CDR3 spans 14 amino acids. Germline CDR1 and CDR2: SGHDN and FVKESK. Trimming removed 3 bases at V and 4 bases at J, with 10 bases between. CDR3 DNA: TGTGCCAGCAGCCAGGGACTGGCTTACAATGAGCAGTTCTTC. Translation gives CASSQGLAYNEQFF. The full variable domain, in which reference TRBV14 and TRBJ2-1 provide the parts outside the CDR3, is EAGVTQFPSHSVIEKGQTVTLRCDPISGHDNLYWYRRVMGKEIKFLLHFVKESKQDESGMPNNRFLAERTGGTYSTLKVQPAELEDSGVYFCASSQGLAYNEQFFGPGTRLTVL.

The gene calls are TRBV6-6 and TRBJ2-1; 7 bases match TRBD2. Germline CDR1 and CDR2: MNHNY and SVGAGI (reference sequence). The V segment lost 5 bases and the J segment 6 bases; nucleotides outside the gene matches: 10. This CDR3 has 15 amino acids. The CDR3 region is CASSPATSFGNEQFF. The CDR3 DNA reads TGTGCCAGCAGTCCCGCGACTAGCTTTGGCAATGAGCAGTTCTTC.

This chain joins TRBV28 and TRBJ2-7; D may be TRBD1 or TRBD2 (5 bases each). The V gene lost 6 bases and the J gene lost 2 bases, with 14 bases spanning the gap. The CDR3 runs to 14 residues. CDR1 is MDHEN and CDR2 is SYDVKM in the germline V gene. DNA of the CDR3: TGTGCCAGCAGCCCGGGGACGGTAACCTACGAGCAGTACTTC. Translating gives CASSPGTVTYEQYF.

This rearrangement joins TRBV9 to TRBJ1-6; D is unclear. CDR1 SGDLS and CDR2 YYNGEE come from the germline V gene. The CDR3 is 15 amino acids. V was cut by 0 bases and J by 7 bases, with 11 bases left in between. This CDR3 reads CASSVAPGGNSPLHF. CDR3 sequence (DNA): TGTGCCAGCAGCGTAGCGCCAGGAGGCAATTCACCCCTCCACTTT.

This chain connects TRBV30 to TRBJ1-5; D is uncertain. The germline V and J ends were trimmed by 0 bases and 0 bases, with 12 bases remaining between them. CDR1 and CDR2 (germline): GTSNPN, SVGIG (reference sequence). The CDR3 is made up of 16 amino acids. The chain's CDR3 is CAWSVRTGYSNQPQHF. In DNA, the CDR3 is TGTGCCTGGAGTGTACGTACCGGATATAGCAATCAGCCCCAGCATTTT.

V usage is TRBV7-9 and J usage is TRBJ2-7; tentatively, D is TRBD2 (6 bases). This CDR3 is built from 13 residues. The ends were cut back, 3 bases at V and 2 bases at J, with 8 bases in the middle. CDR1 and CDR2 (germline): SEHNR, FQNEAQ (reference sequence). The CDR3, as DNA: TGTGCCAGCAGCTTCGGCGGGACCTACGAGCAGTACTTC. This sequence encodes CASSFGGTYEQYF.

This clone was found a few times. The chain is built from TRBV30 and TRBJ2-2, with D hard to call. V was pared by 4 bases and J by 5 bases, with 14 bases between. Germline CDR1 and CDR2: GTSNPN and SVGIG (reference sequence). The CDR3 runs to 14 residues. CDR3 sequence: CAWIHPVRTGELFF. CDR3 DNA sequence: TGTGCCTGGATACACCCCGTCCGAACCGGGGAGCTGTTTTTT.